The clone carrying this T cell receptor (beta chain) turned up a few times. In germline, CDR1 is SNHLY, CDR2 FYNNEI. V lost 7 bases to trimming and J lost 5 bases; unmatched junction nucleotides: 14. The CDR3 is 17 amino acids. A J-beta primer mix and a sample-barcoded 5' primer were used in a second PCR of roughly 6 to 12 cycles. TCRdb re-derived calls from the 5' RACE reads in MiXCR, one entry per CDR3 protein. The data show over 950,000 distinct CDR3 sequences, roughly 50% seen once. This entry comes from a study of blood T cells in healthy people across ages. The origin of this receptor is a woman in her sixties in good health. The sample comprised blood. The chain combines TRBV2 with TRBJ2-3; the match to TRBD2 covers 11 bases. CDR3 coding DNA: TGTGCCAGCACGACGGTGACTAGCGGGACCGCAAGAGATACGCAGTATTTT. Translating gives CASTTVTSGTARDTQYF.